This passage covers 13 T cell receptor beta chains from one sample sequenced in a study of blood T cell repertoires in COVID-19 (dated by TCRdb to 2018 to 2020). The library came from the immunoSEQ multiplex PCR assay. TCRdb mirrors the immuneACCESS table, restricted to in-frame sequences. Some clones are absent from its copies; in checked studies, under half trace to an unresolved V gene, and the reason for the others is unknown. The sample table contains fewer than 90,000 clones; only one count was recorded for about nine tenths of them. The ten largest account for about 15% of the sample. Material: peripheral blood. Receptor source: a man older than 75 in a cohort sampled during active COVID-19.

The chain has TRBV18 and TRBJ1-5, with D perhaps TRBD1 (5 bases). The V end lost 4 bases, the J end lost 0 bases, and 13 bases lay between the germline ends. The CDR3 runs to 16 residues. Germline V CDR1 and CDR2: KGHSH, LQKENI. This chain's CDR3 is CASSLSTVNSNQPQHF. The CDR3, as DNA: TGTGCCAGCTCACTCTCGACAGTGAATAGCAATCAGCCCCAGCATTTT.

The chain links TRBV28 to TRBJ2-7, with unresolved D. Trimming shortened V by 6 bases and J by 6 bases, and 12 bases separated the two germline ends. Germline V gives CDR1 MDHEN, CDR2 SYDVKM. The CDR3 spans 12 residues. CDR3 sequence: CASSLPTSEQYV. The CDR3 DNA is TGTGCCAGCAGCCTCCCGACATCCGAGCAGTACGTC.

V gene TRBV7-2 combines with J gene TRBJ2-1, with a weak D call TRBD1 (5 bases). V was cut by 4 bases and J by 4 bases, with 17 bases left in between. This CDR3 has 16 residues. Germline CDR1 SGHTA, CDR2 FQGNSA. CDR3 sequence: CASSSGSNMGYNEQFF. As DNA, the CDR3 is TGTGCCAGCAGCTCAGGGTCTAATATGGGGTACAATGAGCAGTTCTTC.

The CDR3 DNA is TGTGCCAGCAGTAGATCCAGGGTCGAAAAACTGTTTTTT. The encoded protein is CASSRSRVEKLFF. This chain links TRBV28 with TRBJ1-4, with D possibly matching TRBD1 (5 bases). The CDR3 is 13 residues long. Per germline, CDR1 MDHEN and CDR2 SYDVKM. Trimming removed 5 bases from V and 8 bases from J, with 12 bases in between.

The V and J genes are TRBV4-3 and TRBJ2-5; a weak D match, TRBD1 (6 bases). V lost 2 bases and J lost 5, with 12 bases in between. This CDR3 comprises 14 residues. Germline CDR1 is LGHNA and CDR2 is YSLEER. This CDR3 reads CASSQQGYRETQYF. The CDR3 bases are TGCGCCAGCAGCCAACAGGGGTATCGCGAGACCCAGTACTTC.

This clone was seen only a few times. This sequence joins TRBV6-5 and TRBJ1-4; D gene uncertain. This CDR3 contains 14 residues. Deletions cut 6 bases from V and 6 bases from J, with 14 bases between. The germline V gene has CDR1 MNHEY and CDR2 SVGAGI. The chain's CDR3 is CASSPAPGDEKLFF. The CDR3 DNA reads as TGTGCCAGCAGCCCCGCCCCGGGAGATGAAAAACTGTTTTTT.

V is TRBV15 and J is TRBJ2-3; TRBD2 aligns across 12 bases. Germline V gene lookup returns CDR1 LNHNV and CDR2 YYDKDF (reference sequence). The CDR3 extends over 16 amino acids. Germline trimming cut 4 bases from V and 4 bases from J; bases unmatched to any gene: 6. CDR3 loop: CATSTRLAGASDTQYF. Written as DNA, the CDR3 is TGTGCCACCAGCACCCGACTAGCGGGGGCCTCAGATACGCAGTATTTT.

This chain links TRBV5-1 with TRBJ1-3; 7 bases map to TRBD1. Unmatched junction bases numbered 3, after V lost 3 bases and J lost 0 bases. Looked up from germline, CDR1 is SGHRS and CDR2 is YFSETQ. The CDR3 has 15 amino acids. Here the CDR3 DNA reads TGCGCCAGCAGCTCTGGACAGGCCTCTGGAAACACCATATATTTT. This codes for CASSSGQASGNTIYF.

This chain uses TRBV9 with TRBJ1-3; possibly TRBD1 for D (5 bases). CDR1 is SGDLS and CDR2 is YYNGEE in the germline V gene. V dropped 4 bases and J dropped 0 bases, with 11 bases sitting between them. The CDR3 length is 15 residues. CDR3 region: CASSFDSRSGNTIYF. The CDR3 bases are TGTGCCAGCAGCTTCGACAGCCGCTCTGGAAACACCATATATTTT.

The genes are TRBV19 and TRBJ1-2; TRBD1 might be the D (6 bases). Trimming cost V 9 bases and J 4 bases, with 18 bases left between them. From germline, CDR1 is LNHDA and CDR2 SQIVND (reference sequence). The CDR3 consists of 14 residues. Here the CDR3 reads CASQRQAGRYGYTF. The CDR3 bases are TGTGCCAGCCAACGACAGGCAGGGCGCTATGGCTACACCTTC.

The chain is built from TRBV9 and TRBJ1-2; no clear D. CDR1 is SGDLS and CDR2 is YYNGEE in the germline V gene. Trimming took off 5 bases at V and 4 bases at J, with 18 bases between the two ends. The CDR3 is made up of 15 amino acids. The CDR3 loop is CASRESQASAYGYTF. The CDR3 DNA reads TGTGCCAGCAGAGAGAGCCAGGCGTCCGCCTATGGCTACACCTTC.

The CDR3: CASSVQGEAFF. The CDR3 region has the DNA TGTGCCAGCAGTGTACAGGGTGAAGCTTTCTTT. V usage is TRBV25-1 and J usage is TRBJ1-1; possibly TRBD1 for D (6 bases). CDR1 is MGHDK and CDR2 is SYGVNS in the germline V gene. Trimming removed 4 bases from V and 7 bases from J, with 7 bases in between. CDR3 length: 11 amino acids.

This chain uses TRBV19 with TRBJ1-1, with D hard to call. The CDR3 is 12 amino acids. Germline lookup yields CDR1 LNHDA and CDR2 SQIVND (reference sequence). V dropped 1 base and J dropped 7 bases, with 7 bases sitting between them. The CDR3 sequence: CASSIGGSEAFF. CDR3 nucleotide sequence: TGTGCCAGTAGTATAGGTGGCAGTGAAGCTTTCTTT.